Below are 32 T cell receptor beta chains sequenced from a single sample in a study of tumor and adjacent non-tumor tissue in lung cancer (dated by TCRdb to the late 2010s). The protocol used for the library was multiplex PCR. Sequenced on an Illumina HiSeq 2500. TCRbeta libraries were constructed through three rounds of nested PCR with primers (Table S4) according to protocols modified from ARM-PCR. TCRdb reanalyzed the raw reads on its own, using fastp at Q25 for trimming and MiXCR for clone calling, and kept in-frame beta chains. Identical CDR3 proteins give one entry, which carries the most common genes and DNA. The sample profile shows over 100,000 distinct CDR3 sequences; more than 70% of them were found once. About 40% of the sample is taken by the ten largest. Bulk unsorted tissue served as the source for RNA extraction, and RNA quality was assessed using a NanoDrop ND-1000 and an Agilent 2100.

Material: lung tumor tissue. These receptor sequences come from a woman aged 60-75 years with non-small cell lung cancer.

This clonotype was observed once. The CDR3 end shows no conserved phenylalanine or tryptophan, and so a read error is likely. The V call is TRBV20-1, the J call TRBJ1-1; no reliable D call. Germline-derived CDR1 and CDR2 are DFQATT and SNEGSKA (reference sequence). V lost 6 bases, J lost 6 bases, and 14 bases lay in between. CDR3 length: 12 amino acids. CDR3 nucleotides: TGCAGTGCCCGAGTGGCGGACGCTGAAGCTTTCTGT. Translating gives CSARVADAEAFC.

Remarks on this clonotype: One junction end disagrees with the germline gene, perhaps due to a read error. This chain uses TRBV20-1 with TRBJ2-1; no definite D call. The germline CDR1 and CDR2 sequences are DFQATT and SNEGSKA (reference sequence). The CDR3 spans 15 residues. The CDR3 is CSVRDDHRSYNEQFF. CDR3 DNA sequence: TGCAGTGTTAGAGATGACCACCGCTCCTACAATGAACAGTTCTTC.

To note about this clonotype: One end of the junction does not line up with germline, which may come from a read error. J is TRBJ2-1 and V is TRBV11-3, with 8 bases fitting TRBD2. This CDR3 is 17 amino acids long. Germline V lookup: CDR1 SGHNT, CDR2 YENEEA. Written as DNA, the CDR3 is TGTGCGAGCAGTTCAGAGTTGACTAGCGTGAGCCACAATGAGCAGTTCTTC. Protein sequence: CASSSELTSVSHNEQFF.

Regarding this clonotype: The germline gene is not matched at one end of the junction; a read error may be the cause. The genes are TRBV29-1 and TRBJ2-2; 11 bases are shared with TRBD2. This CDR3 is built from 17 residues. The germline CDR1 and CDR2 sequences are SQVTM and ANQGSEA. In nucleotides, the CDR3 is TGCAGCGTTGAGGGGATAGCGGGAGGGCAGAACACCGGGGAGCTGCTTTTT. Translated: CSVEGIAGGQNTGELLF.

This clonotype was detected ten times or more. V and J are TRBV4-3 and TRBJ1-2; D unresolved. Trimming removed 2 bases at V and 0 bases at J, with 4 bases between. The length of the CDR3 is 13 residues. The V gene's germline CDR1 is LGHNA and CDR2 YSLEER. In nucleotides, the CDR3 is TGCGCCAGCAGCCAAAAAGCTAACTATGGCTACACCTTC. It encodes CASSQKANYGYTF.

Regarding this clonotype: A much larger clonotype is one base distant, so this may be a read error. The CDR3 region is CARSYEVGGGTDTQYF. The CDR3 DNA is TGTGCCAGAAGCTACGAGGTGGGGGGTGGCACAGATACGCAGTATTTT. The chain couples TRBV7-3 to TRBJ2-3, with D possibly TRBD2 on 6 matching bases. The CDR3 extends over 16 amino acids. The V gene's germline CDR1 is SGHTA and CDR2 FQGTGA.

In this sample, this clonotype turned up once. DNA of the CDR3: TGTGCCAGCAATGCTCAGGGACAGGAAGAGACCCAGTACTTC. Protein sequence: CASNAQGQEETQYF. V is TRBV6-5 and J is TRBJ2-5; 8 bases agree with TRBD1. This CDR3 spans 14 amino acids. CDR1 MNHEY and CDR2 SVGAGI come from the germline V gene. Trimming took 7 bases from V and 3 from J; bases not matched to a gene: 7.

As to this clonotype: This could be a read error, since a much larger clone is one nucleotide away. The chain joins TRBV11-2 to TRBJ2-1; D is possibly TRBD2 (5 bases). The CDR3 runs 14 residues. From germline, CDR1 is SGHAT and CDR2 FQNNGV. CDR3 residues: CASSPQEREGEPFF. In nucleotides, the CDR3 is TGTGCCAGCAGCCCACAAGAGAGGGAAGGTGAGCCGTTCTTC.

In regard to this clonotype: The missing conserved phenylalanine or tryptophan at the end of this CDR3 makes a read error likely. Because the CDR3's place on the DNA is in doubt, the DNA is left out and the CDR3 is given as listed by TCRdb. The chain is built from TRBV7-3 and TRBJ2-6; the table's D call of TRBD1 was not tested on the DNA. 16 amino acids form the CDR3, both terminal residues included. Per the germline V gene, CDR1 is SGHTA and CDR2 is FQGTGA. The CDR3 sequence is CDSSVTQGPGANVLTL.

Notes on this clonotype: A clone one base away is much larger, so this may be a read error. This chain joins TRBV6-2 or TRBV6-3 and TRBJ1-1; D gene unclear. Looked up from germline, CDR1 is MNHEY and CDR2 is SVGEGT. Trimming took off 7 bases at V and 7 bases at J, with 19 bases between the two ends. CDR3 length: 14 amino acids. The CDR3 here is CASINLMGLGEAFF. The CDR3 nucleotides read TGTGCCAGCATTAACCTGATGGGATTAGGTGAAGCTTTCTTT.

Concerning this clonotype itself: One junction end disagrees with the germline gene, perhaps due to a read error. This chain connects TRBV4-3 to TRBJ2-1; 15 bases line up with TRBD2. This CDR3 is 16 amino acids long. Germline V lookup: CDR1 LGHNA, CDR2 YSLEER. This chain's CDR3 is CSGSQGTSGRLNEQLF. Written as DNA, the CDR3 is TGCTCCGGCAGCCAAGGGACTAGCGGGAGGTTGAATGAGCAGCTCTTC.

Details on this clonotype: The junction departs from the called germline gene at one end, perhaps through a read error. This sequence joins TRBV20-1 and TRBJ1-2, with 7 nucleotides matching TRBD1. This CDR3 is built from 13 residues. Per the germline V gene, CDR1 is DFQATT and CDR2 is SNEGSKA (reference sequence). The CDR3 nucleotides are TGCAGTTCTGGGGCAGGGGGGATCTATGGCTATACCTTC. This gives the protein CSSGAGGIYGYTF.

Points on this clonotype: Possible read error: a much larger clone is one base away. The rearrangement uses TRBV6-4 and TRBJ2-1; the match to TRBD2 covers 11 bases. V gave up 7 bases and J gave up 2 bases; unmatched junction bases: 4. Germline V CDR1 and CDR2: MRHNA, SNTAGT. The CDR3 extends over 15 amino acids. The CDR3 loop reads CASIASGGTYNEQFF. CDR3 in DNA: TGTGCCAGCATTGCTAGCGGGGGGACCTACAATGAGCAGTTCTTC.

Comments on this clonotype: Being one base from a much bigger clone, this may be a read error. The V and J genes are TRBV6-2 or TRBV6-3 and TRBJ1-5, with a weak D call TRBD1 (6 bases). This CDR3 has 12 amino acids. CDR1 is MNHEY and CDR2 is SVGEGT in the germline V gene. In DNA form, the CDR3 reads TGTGCCAGCAGCCAGGGGTATCAGCTCCAGCATTTT. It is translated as CASSQGYQLQHF.

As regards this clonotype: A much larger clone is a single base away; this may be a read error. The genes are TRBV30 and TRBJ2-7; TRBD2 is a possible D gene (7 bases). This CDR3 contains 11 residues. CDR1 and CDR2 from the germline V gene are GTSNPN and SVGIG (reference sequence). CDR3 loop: CAWSWEGELYF. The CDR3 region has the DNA TGTGCCTGGAGCTGGGAGGGGGAGCTGTACTTC.

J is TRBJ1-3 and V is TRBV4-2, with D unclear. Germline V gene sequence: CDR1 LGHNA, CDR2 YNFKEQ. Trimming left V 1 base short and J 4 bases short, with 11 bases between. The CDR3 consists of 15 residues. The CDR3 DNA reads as TGTGCCAGCAGCCAAGCAGAAGGCGTCGGAAACACCATATATTTT. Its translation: CASSQAEGVGNTIYF.

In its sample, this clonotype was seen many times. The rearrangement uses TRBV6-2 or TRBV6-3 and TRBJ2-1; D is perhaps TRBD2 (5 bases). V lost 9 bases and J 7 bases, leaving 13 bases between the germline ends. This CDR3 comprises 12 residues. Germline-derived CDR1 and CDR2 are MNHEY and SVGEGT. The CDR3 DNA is TGTGCCAGTGCTGAGGGCTATAATGAGCAGTTCTTC. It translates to CASAEGYNEQFF.

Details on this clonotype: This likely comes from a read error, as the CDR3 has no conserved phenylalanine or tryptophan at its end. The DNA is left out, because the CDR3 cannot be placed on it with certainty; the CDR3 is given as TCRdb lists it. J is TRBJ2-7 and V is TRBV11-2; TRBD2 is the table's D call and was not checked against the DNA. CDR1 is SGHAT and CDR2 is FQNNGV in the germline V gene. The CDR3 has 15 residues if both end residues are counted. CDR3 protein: CASGLQSGNNYEHYS.

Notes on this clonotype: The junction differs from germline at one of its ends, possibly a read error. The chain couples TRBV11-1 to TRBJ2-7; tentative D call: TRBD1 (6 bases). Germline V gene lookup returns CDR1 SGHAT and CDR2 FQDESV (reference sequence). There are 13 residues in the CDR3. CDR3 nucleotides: TGTGTCAGCAGCTTCATATTCAGGGGCGGGCAGTACTTC. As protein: CVSSFIFRGGQYF.

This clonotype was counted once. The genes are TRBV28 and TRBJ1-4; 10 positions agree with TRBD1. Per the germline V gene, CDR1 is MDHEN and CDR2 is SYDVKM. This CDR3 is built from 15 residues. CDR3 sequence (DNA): TGTGCTTGCAGTTTAGGACAGGGGGCTAATGAAAAACTGTTTTTT. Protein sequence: CACSLGQGANEKLFF. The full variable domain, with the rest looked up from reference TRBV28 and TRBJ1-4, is DVKVTQSSRYLVKRTGEKVFLECVQDMDHENMFWYRQDPGLGLRLIYFSYDVKMKEKGDIPEGYSVSREKKERFSLILESASTNQTSMYLCACSLGQGANEKLFFGSGTQLSVL.

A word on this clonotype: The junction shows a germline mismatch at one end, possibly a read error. As DNA, the CDR3 is TGCGCCAGCAGCCAAGACGGGAATTCGCCCCTCCAATTT. Protein product: CASSQDGNSPLQF. The rearrangement links TRBV4-3 to TRBJ1-6; D is uncertain. The CDR3 has 13 residues. CDR1 LGHNA and CDR2 YSLEER come from the germline V gene.

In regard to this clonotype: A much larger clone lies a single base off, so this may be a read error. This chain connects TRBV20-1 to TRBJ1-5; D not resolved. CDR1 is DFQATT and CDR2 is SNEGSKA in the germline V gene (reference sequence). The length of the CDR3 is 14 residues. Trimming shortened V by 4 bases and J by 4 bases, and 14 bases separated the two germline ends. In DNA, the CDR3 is TGCAGTGCTATGGAAGGCGCGGGGAATCAGCCCCAGCATTTT. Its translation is CSAMEGAGNQPQHF.

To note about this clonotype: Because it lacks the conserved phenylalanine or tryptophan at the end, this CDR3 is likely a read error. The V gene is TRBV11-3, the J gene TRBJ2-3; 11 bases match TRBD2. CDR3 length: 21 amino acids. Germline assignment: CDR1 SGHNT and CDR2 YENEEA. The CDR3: CASSLDSRLAGGPIITGTQYL. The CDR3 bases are TGTGCCAGCAGCTTAGATTCGAGGCTAGCGGGGGGCCCAATTATCACAGGTACGCAGTATTTG.

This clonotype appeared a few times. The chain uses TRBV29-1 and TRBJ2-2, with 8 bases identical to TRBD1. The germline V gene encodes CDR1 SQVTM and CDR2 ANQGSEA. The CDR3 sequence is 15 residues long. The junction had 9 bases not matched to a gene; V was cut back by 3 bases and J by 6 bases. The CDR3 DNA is TGCAGCGTTGAGCTCAGGGGGCGCAACCCCGGGGAGCTGTTTTTT. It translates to CSVELRGRNPGELFF.

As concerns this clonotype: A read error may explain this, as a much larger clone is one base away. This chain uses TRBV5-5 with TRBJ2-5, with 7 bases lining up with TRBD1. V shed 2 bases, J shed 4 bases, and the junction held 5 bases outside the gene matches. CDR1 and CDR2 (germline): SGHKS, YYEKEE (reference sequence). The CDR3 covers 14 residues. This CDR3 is CASSFPEGAETQYF. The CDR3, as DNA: TGTGCCAGCAGCTTCCCCGAGGGGGCAGAGACCCAGTACTTC. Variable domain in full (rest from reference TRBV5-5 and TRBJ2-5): DAGVTQSPTHLIKTRGQQVTLRCSPISGHKSVSWYQQVLGQGPQFIFQYYEKEERGRGNFPDRFSARQFPNYSSELNVNALLLGDSALYLCASSFPEGAETQYFGPGTRLLVL.

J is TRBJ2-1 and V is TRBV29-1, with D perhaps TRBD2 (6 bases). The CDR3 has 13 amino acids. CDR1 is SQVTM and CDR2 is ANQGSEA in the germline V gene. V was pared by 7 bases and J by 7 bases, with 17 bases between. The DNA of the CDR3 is TGCAGCGCTGATGGGGTGGGGGGTAATGAGCAGTTCTTC. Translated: CSADGVGGNEQFF.

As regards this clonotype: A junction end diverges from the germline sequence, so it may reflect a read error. In nucleotides, the CDR3 is TGCGCCAGAAGCTTGGAACTAGGGACAGGGAATTCACCTCTAAACTTT. Protein sequence: CARSLELGTGNSPLNF. The rearrangement links TRBV5-1 to TRBJ1-6; 9 bases are shared with TRBD1. Looked up from germline, CDR1 is SGHRS and CDR2 is YFSETQ. This CDR3 comprises 16 residues.

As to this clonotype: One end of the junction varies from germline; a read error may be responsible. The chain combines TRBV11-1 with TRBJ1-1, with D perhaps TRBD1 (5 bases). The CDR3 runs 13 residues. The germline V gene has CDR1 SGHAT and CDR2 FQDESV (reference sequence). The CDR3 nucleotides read TGTGCCAACAGCCGGGACCGCAACACTGAAGTTTTCTTC. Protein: CANSRDRNTEVFF.

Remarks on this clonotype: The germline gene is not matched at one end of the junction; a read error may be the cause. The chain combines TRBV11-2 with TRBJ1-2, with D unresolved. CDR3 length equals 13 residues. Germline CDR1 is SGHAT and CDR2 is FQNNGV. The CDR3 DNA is TGTGACAGCAGCCGTCCTAACAGAGTCGGCTGCACCTTC. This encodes CDSSRPNRVGCTF.

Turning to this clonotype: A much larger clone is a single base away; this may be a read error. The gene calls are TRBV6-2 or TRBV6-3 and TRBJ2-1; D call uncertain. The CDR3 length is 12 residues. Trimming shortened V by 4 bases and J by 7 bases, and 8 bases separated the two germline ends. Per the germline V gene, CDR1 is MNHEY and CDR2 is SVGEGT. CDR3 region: CASSSKGNEQFF. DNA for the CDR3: TGTGCCAGCAGTTCGAAGGGAAATGAGCAGTTCTTC.

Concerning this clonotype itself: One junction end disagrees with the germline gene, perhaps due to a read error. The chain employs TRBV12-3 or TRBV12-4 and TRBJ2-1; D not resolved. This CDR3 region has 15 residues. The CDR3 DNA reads TGTGACAGCAGTTTCGAGCTGGGAATATACAATGAGCAGTTCTTC. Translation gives CDSSFELGIYNEQFF.

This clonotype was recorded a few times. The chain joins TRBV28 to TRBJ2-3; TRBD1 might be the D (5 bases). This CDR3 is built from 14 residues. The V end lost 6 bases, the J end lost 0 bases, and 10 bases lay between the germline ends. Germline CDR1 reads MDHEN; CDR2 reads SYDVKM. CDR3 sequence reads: CASRTGISTDTQYF. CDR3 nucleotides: TGTGCCAGCAGAACAGGAATAAGCACAGATACGCAGTATTTT.